These 7 T cell receptor beta chains share one sample of origin, sequenced in a study of tissue T cells after allogeneic stem cell transplantation. Libraries were prepared by immunoSEQ multiplex PCR; TCRdb keeps only in-frame clonotypes and omits some of them. The table shows approximately 1,900 clones, with about 49% occurring only once. The time point was: mouse harvest day 14 after allogeneic transplant. Mouse grafts combined 10^7 T-cell-depleted bone marrow cells with 10^6 splenic CD5+ T cells. The material sequenced was blood. These receptors were taken from a female BALB/c mouse given C57BL/6 T cells with graft-versus-host disease after an allogeneic hematopoietic cell transplant.

A remark on this clone: Gene names are mouse gene names. The read ends 1 residue shy of where the CDR3 ends; the end is completed using the germline J gene. Within the sample, other DNA sequences also encode this same CDR3. The chain has TRBV31 and TRBJ2-1, with 8 bases aligning to TRBD2. CDR3 length equals 12 residues. Unmatched junction bases numbered 4, after V lost 5 bases and J lost 7 bases. Looked up from germline, CDR1 is GKSSPN and CDR2 is SITVG. The sequenced CDR3 bases are TGTGCCTGGGACTGGGGAGGCGCTGAGCAGTTC. Translated: CAWDWGGAEQF. The whole CDR3 sequence is CAWDWGGAEQFF.

A remark on this clone: The gene names given are mouse names. This chain's CDR3 is CASSLTTYTEVFF. Incomplete CDR3 DNA: TGTGCCAGCAGTTTAACGACATACACAGAAGTCTTC. The chain joins TRBV15 to TRBJ1-1, with D unclear. The missing CDR3 end, 1 residue past where the read stops, is filled in from the germline J gene. This CDR3 is built from 13 residues. Trimming shortened V by 2 bases and J by 3 bases, and 7 bases separated the two germline ends. The germline CDR1 and CDR2 sequences are SGHND and FRSKSL.

This clone has only a few counts. Mouse gene names and germline throughout. The read comes to an end 1 residue before the CDR3 does, leaving the germline J gene to fill in the end. J is TRBJ2-7 and V is TRBV20, with 10 bases aligning to TRBD2. J was trimmed by 2 bases and V by 6 bases; bases with no gene match: 4. The V gene's germline CDR1 is GFQATS and CDR2 STVNSAI. The CDR3 length is 13 residues. The CDR3 loop reads CGATDWGTYEQYF. Partial CDR3 DNA: TGTGGTGCGACGGACTGGGGGACCTATGAACAGTAC.

Details on this clone: Genes and germline are mouse. Sequencing ends 1 residue short of the CDR3 end; the germline J gene provides the rest. The rearrangement joins TRBV29 to TRBJ2-5, with D uncertain. The CDR3 runs to 14 residues. V gave up 7 bases and J gave up 3 bases, with 14 bases separating them. CDR1 and CDR2 from the germline V gene are MSHET and SYDVDS. Incomplete CDR3 DNA: TGTGCTAGCAAGGTGGCGGGGAGGCAAGACACCCAGTAC. Translation: CASKVAGRQDTQY. Given in full, the CDR3 is CASKVAGRQDTQYF.

This clone was picked up a small number of times. The genes and germline here are from mouse. Coverage ceases 1 residue before the CDR3 finishes, and the germline J gene fills in the end. V is TRBV19 and J is TRBJ2-5; D remains unclear. The CDR3 has 13 residues. From germline, CDR1 is FNHDT and CDR2 SITEND (reference sequence). V was cut by 1 base and J by 4 bases, with 7 bases left in between. The DNA read from the CDR3 is TGTGCCAGCAGTATAAACAGAGAAGACACCCAGTAC. This translates into CASSINREDTQY. The whole CDR3 protein is CASSINREDTQYF.

This clone has a handful of counts. Mouse names are used for the genes. The read falls 1 residue short of the CDR3 end, and the missing part is taken from the germline J gene. V usage is TRBV29 and J usage is TRBJ1-4; weak D call: TRBD1 (6 bases). CDR1 is MSHET and CDR2 is SYDVDS in the germline V gene. CDR3 length: 13 residues. The V gene lost 8 bases and the J gene lost 5 bases, with 12 bases spanning the gap. The CDR3 bases that were read are TGTGCTAGCCCGGGACACCTTAACGAAAGATTATTT. Protein sequence: CASPGHLNERLF. The whole CDR3 protein is CASPGHLNERLFF. Filled out from reference TRBV29 and TRBJ1-4, the complete variable domain reads DMKVTQMPRYLIKRMGENVLLECGQDMSHETMYWYRQDPGLGLQLIYISYDVDSNSEGDIPKGYRVSRKKREHFSLILDSAKTNQTSVYFCASPGHLNERLFFGHGTKLSVL.

Worth noting for this clone: Any gene name here is a mouse gene name. The read falls 1 residue short of the CDR3 end, and the missing part is taken from the germline J gene. The rearrangement joins TRBV1 to TRBJ1-2, with a possible D match to TRBD1 (6 bases). Germline V gene data show CDR1 as NSQYPW and CDR2 as LRSPGD (reference sequence). Trimming took 3 bases from V and 1 from J, leaving 6 bases between them. The CDR3 covers 13 residues. This CDR3 is CTCSAGQNSDYTF. Incomplete CDR3 DNA: TGCACCTGCAGTGCGGGACAAAACTCCGACTACACC.